This T cell receptor (beta chain) was observed in a study of T cells in Graves' hyperthyroidism and ophthalmopathy. Germline V gene data show CDR1 as DFQATT and CDR2 as SNEGSKA (reference sequence). Germline trimming cut 2 bases from V and 3 bases from J; bases unmatched to any gene: 6. The CDR3 is 15 residues long. This clonotype has ten or more counts. The antigen is not known. Study findings and constraints: From stable hyperthyroidism, ophthalmopathy was set apart by a 13 V-J model.

The TCR beta CDR3 regions underwent amplification using RNA transcripts as the source. With the HTBI primer set, the TCR CDR3 went through a first round of RT-PCR. TCRdb recomputed calls from the multiplex PCR reads with MiXCR, one row per CDR3 protein. There are under 400,000 distinct CDR3 sequences in the sample; about 13% occur only once, and 9.2% lies in the top ten. Stable hyperthyroidism: no ophthalmopathy progression over 18 months of follow-up. Cells are PBMCs isolated from around 9.4 ml of fresh blood. The chain employs TRBV20-1 and TRBJ1-5; 8 bases match TRBD1. The specimen was blood. The origin of this receptor is a woman aged 18-29 years with Graves' hyperthyroidism. CDR3 bases: TGCAGTGCTAGACCGAGACAGGGGCTCAATCAGCCCCAGCATTTT. Translated: CSARPRQGLNQPQHF.